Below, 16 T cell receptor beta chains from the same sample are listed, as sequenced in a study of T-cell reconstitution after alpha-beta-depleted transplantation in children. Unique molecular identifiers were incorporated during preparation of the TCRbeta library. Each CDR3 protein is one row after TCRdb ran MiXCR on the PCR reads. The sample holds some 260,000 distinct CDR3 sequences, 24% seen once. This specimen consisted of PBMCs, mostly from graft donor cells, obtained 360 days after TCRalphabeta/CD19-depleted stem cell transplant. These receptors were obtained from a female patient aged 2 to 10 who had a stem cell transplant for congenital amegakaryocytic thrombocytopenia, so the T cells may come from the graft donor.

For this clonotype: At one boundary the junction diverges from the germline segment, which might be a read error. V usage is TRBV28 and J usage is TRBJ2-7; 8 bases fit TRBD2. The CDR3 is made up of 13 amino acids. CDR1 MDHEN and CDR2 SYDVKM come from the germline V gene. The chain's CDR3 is CASRAASGPPEGF. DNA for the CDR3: TGTGCCAGCAGAGCCGCTAGCGGGCCCCCAGAAGGCTTC.

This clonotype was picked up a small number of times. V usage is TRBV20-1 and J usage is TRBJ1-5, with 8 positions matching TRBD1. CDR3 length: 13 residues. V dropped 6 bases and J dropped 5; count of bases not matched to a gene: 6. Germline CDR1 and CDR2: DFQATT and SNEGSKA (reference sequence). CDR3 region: CSAPGGADQPQHF. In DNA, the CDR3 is TGCAGTGCGCCAGGGGGCGCGGATCAGCCCCAGCATTTT.

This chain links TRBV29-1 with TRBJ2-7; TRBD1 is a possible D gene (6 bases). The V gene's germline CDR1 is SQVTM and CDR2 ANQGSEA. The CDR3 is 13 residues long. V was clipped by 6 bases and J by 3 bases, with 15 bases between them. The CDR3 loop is CSVHSDRGYEQYF. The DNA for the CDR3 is TGCAGCGTCCATTCGGACAGAGGCTACGAGCAGTACTTC.

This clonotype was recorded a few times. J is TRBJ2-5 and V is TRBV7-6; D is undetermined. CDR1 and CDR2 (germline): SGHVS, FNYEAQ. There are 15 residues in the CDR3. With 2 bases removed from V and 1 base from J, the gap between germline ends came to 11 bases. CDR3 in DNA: TGTGCCAGCAGCTTAAGATTCAAGCGCCAAGAGACCCAGTACTTC. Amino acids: CASSLRFKRQETQYF.

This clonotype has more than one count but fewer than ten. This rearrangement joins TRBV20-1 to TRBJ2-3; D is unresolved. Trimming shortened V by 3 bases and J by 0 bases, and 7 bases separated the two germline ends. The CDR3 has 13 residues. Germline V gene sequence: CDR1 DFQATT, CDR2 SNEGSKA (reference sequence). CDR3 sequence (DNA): TGCAGTGCTAGCCCTCAGAGCACAGATACGCAGTATTTT. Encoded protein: CSASPQSTDTQYF.

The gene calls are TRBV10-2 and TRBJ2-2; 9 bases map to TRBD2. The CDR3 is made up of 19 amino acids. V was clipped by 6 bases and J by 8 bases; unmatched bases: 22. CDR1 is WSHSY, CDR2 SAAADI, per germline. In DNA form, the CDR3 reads TGCGCCAGCAGCGGTACCGGGGCTAGCGGGATTTTGGTTACGGGGGAGCTGTTTTTT. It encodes CASSGTGASGILVTGELFF.

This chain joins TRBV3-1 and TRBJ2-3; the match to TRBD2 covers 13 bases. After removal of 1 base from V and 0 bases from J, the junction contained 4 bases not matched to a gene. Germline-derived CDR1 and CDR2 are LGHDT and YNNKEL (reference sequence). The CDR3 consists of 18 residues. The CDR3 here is CASSQAWGLAGSTDTQYF. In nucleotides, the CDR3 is TGTGCCAGCAGCCAAGCCTGGGGACTAGCGGGGAGCACAGATACGCAGTATTTT.

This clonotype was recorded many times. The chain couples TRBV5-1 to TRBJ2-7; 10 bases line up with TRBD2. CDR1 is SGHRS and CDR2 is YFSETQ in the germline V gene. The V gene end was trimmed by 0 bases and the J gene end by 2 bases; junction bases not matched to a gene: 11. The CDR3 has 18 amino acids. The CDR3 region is CASSLEPSGSVIAYEQYF. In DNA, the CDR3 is TGCGCCAGCAGCTTGGAGCCTAGCGGGAGCGTTATCGCCTACGAGCAGTACTTC.

The CDR3 region has the DNA TGCGCCAGCAGCTTGCGGCAGGGGGCGCAGGGCACTGAAGCTTTCTTT. Its protein product is CASSLRQGAQGTEAFF. The chain is built from TRBV5-1 and TRBJ1-1; the match to TRBD1 covers 8 bases. With 1 base clipped from V and 4 bases from J, the junction kept 9 bases outside the gene matches. Germline V CDR1 and CDR2: SGHRS, YFSETQ. There are 16 residues in the CDR3.

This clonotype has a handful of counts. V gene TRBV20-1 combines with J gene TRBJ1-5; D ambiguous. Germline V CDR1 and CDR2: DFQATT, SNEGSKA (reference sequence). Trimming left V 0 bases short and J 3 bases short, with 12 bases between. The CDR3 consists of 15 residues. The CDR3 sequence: CSARDRAGNNQPQHF. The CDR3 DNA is TGCAGTGCTAGAGATAGGGCTGGGAACAATCAGCCCCAGCATTTT.

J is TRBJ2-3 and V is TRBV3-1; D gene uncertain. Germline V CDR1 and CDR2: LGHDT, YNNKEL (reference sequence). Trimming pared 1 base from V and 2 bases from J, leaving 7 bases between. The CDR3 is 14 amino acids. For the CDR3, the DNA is TGTGCCAGCAGCCAAGCCCAGGACACAGATACGCAGTATTTT. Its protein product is CASSQAQDTDTQYF.

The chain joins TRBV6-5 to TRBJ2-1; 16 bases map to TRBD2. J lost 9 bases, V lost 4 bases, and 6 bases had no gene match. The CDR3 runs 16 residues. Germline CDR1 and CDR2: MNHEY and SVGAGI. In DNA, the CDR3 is TGTGCCAGCAGTTGGGGACTAGCGGGGGGGCGTTTTGAGCAGTTCTTC. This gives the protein CASSWGLAGGRFEQFF.

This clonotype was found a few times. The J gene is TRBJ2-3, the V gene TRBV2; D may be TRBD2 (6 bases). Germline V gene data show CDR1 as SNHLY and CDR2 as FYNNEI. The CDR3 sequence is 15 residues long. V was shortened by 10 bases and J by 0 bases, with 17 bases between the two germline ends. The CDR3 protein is CAIGSGYTSTDTQYF. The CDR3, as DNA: TGTGCCATTGGTAGCGGATATACTAGCACAGATACGCAGTATTTT.

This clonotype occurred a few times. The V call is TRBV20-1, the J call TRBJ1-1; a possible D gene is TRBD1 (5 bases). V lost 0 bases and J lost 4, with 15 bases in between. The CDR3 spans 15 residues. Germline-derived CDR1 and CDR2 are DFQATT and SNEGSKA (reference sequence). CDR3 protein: CSARDLRGGTTEAFF. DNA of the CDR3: TGCAGTGCTAGAGATCTAAGGGGCGGAACCACTGAAGCTTTCTTT.

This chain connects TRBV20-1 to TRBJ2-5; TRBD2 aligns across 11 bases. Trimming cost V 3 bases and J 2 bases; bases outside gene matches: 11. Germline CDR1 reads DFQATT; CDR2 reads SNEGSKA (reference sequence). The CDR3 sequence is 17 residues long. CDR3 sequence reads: CSASKVAGGLLQETQYF. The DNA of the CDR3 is TGCAGTGCTAGTAAGGTAGCGGGGGGGCTCCTACAAGAGACCCAGTACTTC.

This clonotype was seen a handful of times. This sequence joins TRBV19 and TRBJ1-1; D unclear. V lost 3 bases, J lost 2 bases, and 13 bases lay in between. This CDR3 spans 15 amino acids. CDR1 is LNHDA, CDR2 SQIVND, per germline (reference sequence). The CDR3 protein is CASSMEAGRNTEAFF. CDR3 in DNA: TGTGCCAGTAGTATGGAGGCCGGGAGAAACACTGAAGCTTTCTTT. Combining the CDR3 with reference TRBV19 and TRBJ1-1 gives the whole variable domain DGGITQSPKYLFRKEGQNVTLSCEQNLNHDAMYWYRQDPGQGLRLIYYSQIVNDFQKGDIAEGYSVSREKKESFPLTVTSAQKNPTAFYLCASSMEAGRNTEAFFGQGTRLTVV.